This T cell receptor beta chain is drawn from a study of Ad26.COV2.S vaccination and SARS-CoV-2 variants. Overall study: Vaccine-arm donor from the placebo-controlled COV1001 Ad26.COV2.S trial. Intramuscular Ad26.COV2.S at 5x10^10 or 1x10^11 viral particles. Whole-study results and caveats: Total responses of T cells may have been underestimated by the analyses of TCR breadth and depth. In vaccinated individuals, spike-specific CD8+ and CD4+ T cell responses reportedly displayed substantial breadth.

This CDR3 comprises 15 residues. V lost 6 bases, J lost 1 base, and 6 bases stayed unmatched. Germline V gene data show CDR1 as SNHLY and CDR2 as FYNNEI. Treatment of the sample: roughly 20 received Ad26.COV2.S at low or high dose, single or two shots; a few received placebo; per-sample allocation not given. Day 63 following the first vaccine or placebo injection was when the samples were taken. Data came from immunoSEQ multiplex PCR; TCRdb stores just in-frame clones and leaves some out. This table holds roughly 460,000 clones, roughly 87% found once. As to this clone: The target antigen is unknown.

The chain recombines TRBV2 with TRBJ2-3, with 8 bases aligning to TRBD2. The receptor comes from a person between 18 and 59 years old who received the Ad26.COV2.S COVID-19 vaccine or a placebo. The specimen comprised peripheral blood, sampled in a trial of Ad26.COV2.S vaccine versus placebo. The CDR3 here is CASSAGLEGTDTQYF. As DNA, the CDR3 is TGTGCCAGCAGCGCGGGACTAGAAGGCACAGATACGCAGTATTTT.